A selection of T cell receptor beta chains follows, all from one sample in a study of technical replicates of blood from several donors. TCRdb's copy holds only in-frame clones and misses some; the assay was immunoSEQ multiplex PCR. The sample includes roughly 79,000 clones, approximately 95% seen only once; the top ten take 0.36%. What was sequenced was T cells isolated from PBMCs. The receptors here all came from a human donor in good health. The CDR3 runs from the conserved cysteine through the conserved F or W. The order of the fields is CDR3 protein, CDR3 DNA, D gene, J gene, V gene, clone size. A D gene is named only where the DNA matches it firmly. Clone size is stated in some rows and not others, as once, few, many or a class when expanded.

CDR3 protein: CASSIALNEQFF
CDR3 DNA: TGTGCCAGTAGTATAGCCCTCAATGAGCAGTTCTTC
D gene: -
J gene: TRBJ2-1
V gene: TRBV19
clone size: -

CDR3 protein: CASSRRDLIGEQYF
CDR3 DNA: TGTGCCAGCAGTCGCCGGGACTTGATTGGAGAGCAGTACTTC
D gene: -
J gene: TRBJ2-7
V gene: TRBV27
clone size: -

CDR3 protein: CASRTMDKPSGNTIYF
CDR3 DNA: TGTGCCAGCAGGACGATGGACAAGCCCTCTGGAAACACCATATATTTT
D gene: -
J gene: TRBJ1-3
V gene: TRBV28
clone size: -

CDR3 protein: CASSLAGVTHNEQFF
CDR3 DNA: TGCGCCAGCAGCTTAGCGGGAGTTACGCACAATGAGCAGTTCTTC
D gene: TRBD2
J gene: TRBJ2-1
V gene: TRBV4-1
clone size: -

CDR3 protein: CASSVTPKPGLAGTGELFF
CDR3 DNA: TGTGCCAGCAGCGTAACCCCCAAACCGGGACTAGCGGGAACCGGGGAGCTGTTTTTT
D gene: TRBD2
J gene: TRBJ2-2
V gene: TRBV9
clone size: -

CDR3 protein: CASSTGTAYLDTQYF
CDR3 DNA: TGTGCCAGCAGCACCGGGACAGCGTATTTGGATACGCAGTATTTT
D gene: TRBD1
J gene: TRBJ2-3
V gene: TRBV7-9
clone size: once

CDR3 protein: CASSNRGRTGELFF
CDR3 DNA: TGTGCCAGCAGCAACAGGGGGCGGACCGGGGAGCTGTTTTTT
D gene: TRBD1
J gene: TRBJ2-2
V gene: TRBV5-6
clone size: once

CDR3 protein: CASRNQGAESYEQYF
CDR3 DNA: TGTGCCAGCAGAAATCAGGGGGCGGAATCCTACGAGCAGTACTTC
D gene: TRBD1
J gene: TRBJ2-7
V gene: TRBV28
clone size: -

CDR3 protein: CASTPAGGRGTDTQYF
CDR3 DNA: TGTGCCAGCACCCCGGCGGGCGGGAGGGGCACAGATACGCAGTATTTT
D gene: TRBD2
J gene: TRBJ2-3
V gene: TRBV9
clone size: -

CDR3 protein: CASSIDSGRLRNEQFF
CDR3 DNA: TGTGCCAGCAGCATAGATAGCGGGAGGCTGCGGAATGAGCAGTTCTTC
D gene: TRBD2
J gene: TRBJ2-1
V gene: TRBV7-2
clone size: -

CDR3 protein: CASSEVPGRGFYEQYF
CDR3 DNA: TGCGCCAGCAGTGAAGTTCCCGGGCGCGGGTTCTACGAGCAGTACTTC
D gene: -
J gene: TRBJ2-7
V gene: TRBV5-1
clone size: -

CDR3 protein: CASSMTSGYYEQYF
CDR3 DNA: TGTGCCAGCAGCATGACTAGCGGATACTACGAGCAGTACTTC
D gene: TRBD2
J gene: TRBJ2-7
V gene: TRBV6-5
clone size: -

CDR3 protein: CASSPASGGNTDTQYF
CDR3 DNA: TGTGCCAGCAGCCCAGCTAGCGGGGGGAACACAGATACGCAGTATTTT
D gene: TRBD2
J gene: TRBJ2-3
V gene: TRBV27
clone size: -

CDR3 protein: CASSEQGAHGNTIYF
CDR3 DNA: TGTGCCAGCAGCGAACAGGGGGCGCACGGAAACACCATATATTTT
D gene: TRBD1
J gene: TRBJ1-3
V gene: TRBV7-9
clone size: -

CDR3 protein: CAWRQGANQPQHF
CDR3 DNA: TGTGCCTGGAGGCAGGGCGCCAATCAGCCCCAGCATTTT
D gene: -
J gene: TRBJ1-5
V gene: TRBV30
clone size: -

CDR3 protein: CASSEYGTGGTDTQYF
CDR3 DNA: TGTGCCAGCAGTGAGTACGGGACAGGGGGCACAGATACGCAGTATTTT
D gene: TRBD1
J gene: TRBJ2-3
V gene: TRBV27
clone size: -

CDR3 protein: CASSGRASYNEQFF
CDR3 DNA: TGCGCCAGTAGCGGGAGGGCCTCCTACAATGAGCAGTTCTTC
D gene: TRBD2
J gene: TRBJ2-1
V gene: TRBV4-1
clone size: -

CDR3 protein: CASSHLRTGRGAGNTIYF
CDR3 DNA: TGCGCCAGCAGTCATCTACGGACAGGGAGGGGAGCTGGAAACACCATATATTTT
D gene: TRBD1
J gene: TRBJ1-3
V gene: TRBV23-1
clone size: -

CDR3 protein: CASSDTDSQETQYF
CDR3 DNA: TGTGCCAGCAGCGATACGGACAGCCAAGAGACCCAGTACTTC
D gene: -
J gene: TRBJ2-5
V gene: TRBV2
clone size: -

CDR3 protein: CASSQPAYEQYF
CDR3 DNA: TGTGCCAGCAGCCAACCCGCGTACGAGCAGTACTTC
D gene: -
J gene: TRBJ2-7
V gene: TRBV14
clone size: -

CDR3 protein: CASSQTISNQPQHF
CDR3 DNA: TGTGCCAGCAGTCAGACTATTAGCAATCAGCCCCAGCATTTT
D gene: -
J gene: TRBJ1-5
V gene: TRBV6-6
clone size: -

CDR3 protein: CASSTQGVKGRNTEAFF
CDR3 DNA: TGTGCCAGCAGCACACAGGGGGTTAAAGGGCGGAACACTGAAGCTTTCTTT
D gene: TRBD1
J gene: TRBJ1-1
V gene: TRBV5-8
clone size: -

CDR3 protein: CASSIGLAAETQYF
CDR3 DNA: TGTGCCAGCAGTATAGGACTAGCTGCCGAGACCCAGTACTTC
D gene: TRBD2
J gene: TRBJ2-5
V gene: TRBV27
clone size: -

CDR3 protein: CASKTQGGGIDEQYF
CDR3 DNA: TGTGCCAGCAAAACCCAAGGAGGGGGCATCGACGAGCAGTACTTC
D gene: -
J gene: TRBJ2-7
V gene: TRBV28
clone size: -

CDR3 protein: CASSSGAFYEQYF
CDR3 DNA: TGTGCCAGCAGCTCTGGAGCCTTCTACGAGCAGTACTTC
D gene: -
J gene: TRBJ2-7
V gene: TRBV13
clone size: -

CDR3 protein: CAISDSTTGNIQYF
CDR3 DNA: TGTGCCATCAGCGACTCTACAACGGGAAACATTCAGTACTTC
D gene: -
J gene: TRBJ2-4
V gene: TRBV10-3
clone size: -

CDR3 protein: CASSAEQINEKLFF
CDR3 DNA: TGTGCCAGCAGTGCTGAACAGATTAATGAAAAACTGTTTTTT
D gene: -
J gene: TRBJ1-4
V gene: TRBV2
clone size: once

CDR3 protein: CASSLRVSGANVLTF
CDR3 DNA: TGTGCCAGCAGCCTGAGGGTCTCTGGGGCCAACGTCCTGACTTTC
D gene: -
J gene: TRBJ2-6
V gene: TRBV9
clone size: -

CDR3 protein: CASSVGLAGRPTDTQYF
CDR3 DNA: TGTGCCAGCAGCGTAGGACTAGCGGGAAGACCCACAGATACGCAGTATTTT
D gene: TRBD2
J gene: TRBJ2-3
V gene: TRBV9
clone size: -

CDR3 protein: CASRDRSGTGPIEQYF
CDR3 DNA: TGTGCCAGCAGGGATAGGAGCGGGACAGGGCCCATCGAGCAGTACTTC
D gene: TRBD1
J gene: TRBJ2-7
V gene: TRBV2
clone size: -

CDR3 protein: CASSLVGQGPSYGYTF
CDR3 DNA: TGTGCCAGCAGCTTAGTGGGCCAGGGGCCAAGCTATGGCTACACCTTC
D gene: -
J gene: TRBJ1-2
V gene: TRBV7-2
clone size: -

CDR3 protein: CATSPPGQRDEQYF
CDR3 DNA: TGTGCCACCAGCCCACCGGGACAGAGAGACGAGCAGTACTTC
D gene: TRBD1
J gene: TRBJ2-7
V gene: TRBV15
clone size: -

CDR3 protein: CASSSLTDSEAFF
CDR3 DNA: TGTGCCAGCAGTTCTTTAACAGACAGTGAAGCTTTCTTT
D gene: -
J gene: TRBJ1-1
V gene: TRBV6-6
clone size: -

CDR3 protein: CAISESEQGSGYTF
CDR3 DNA: TGTGCCATCAGTGAGTCGGAACAGGGGTCAGGCTACACCTTC
D gene: TRBD1
J gene: TRBJ1-2
V gene: TRBV10-3
clone size: -

CDR3 protein: CASTSQGNQETQYF
CDR3 DNA: TGTGCCAGCACGTCACAGGGGAACCAAGAGACCCAGTACTTC
D gene: -
J gene: TRBJ2-5
V gene: TRBV21-1
clone size: -

CDR3 protein: CASSQARRPGGYEQYF
CDR3 DNA: TGTGCCAGCTCACAGGCACGTCGGCCGGGAGGCTACGAGCAGTACTTC
D gene: TRBD2
J gene: TRBJ2-7
V gene: TRBV18
clone size: once

CDR3 protein: CASSTGTGHYNEQFF
CDR3 DNA: TGTGCCAGCAGTACCGGGACAGGGCACTACAATGAGCAGTTCTTC
D gene: TRBD1
J gene: TRBJ2-1
V gene: TRBV6-1
clone size: -

CDR3 protein: CAWNTGDSYNEQFF
CDR3 DNA: TGTGCCTGGAACACAGGGGACTCCTACAATGAGCAGTTCTTC
D gene: TRBD1
J gene: TRBJ2-1
V gene: TRBV30
clone size: -

CDR3 protein: CASSVPGLGYNEQFF
CDR3 DNA: TGTGCCAGCAGCGTACCGGGACTAGGGTACAATGAGCAGTTCTTC
D gene: TRBD2
J gene: TRBJ2-1
V gene: TRBV7-2
clone size: -

CDR3 protein: CASSPISAYNEQFF
CDR3 DNA: TGTGCCAGCAGCCCTATCAGCGCCTACAATGAGCAGTTCTTC
D gene: -
J gene: TRBJ2-1
V gene: TRBV13
clone size: -

CDR3 protein: CASSPGTGLIAFF
CDR3 DNA: TGTGCCAGCAGCCCCGGGACAGGGTTGATAGCTTTCTTT
D gene: TRBD1
J gene: TRBJ1-1
V gene: TRBV7-2
clone size: -

CDR3 protein: CASSLTSGSTDTQYF
CDR3 DNA: TGTGCCAGCAGCTTGACTAGCGGGAGCACAGATACGCAGTATTTT
D gene: TRBD2
J gene: TRBJ2-3
V gene: TRBV7-9
clone size: once

CDR3 protein: CAWRGDRGQPQHF
CDR3 DNA: TGTGCCTGGAGGGGGGACAGGGGTCAGCCCCAGCATTTT
D gene: TRBD1
J gene: TRBJ1-5
V gene: TRBV30
clone size: -

CDR3 protein: CASSLGQGYF
CDR3 DNA: TGTGCCAGCAGCTTGGGACAGGGGTACTTC
D gene: TRBD1
J gene: TRBJ2-7
V gene: TRBV5-6
clone size: -

CDR3 protein: CASSVEQGFSYNEQFF
CDR3 DNA: TGTGCCAGCTCAGTCGAACAGGGTTTTTCCTACAATGAGCAGTTCTTC
D gene: -
J gene: TRBJ2-1
V gene: TRBV18
clone size: -

CDR3 protein: CATPRALSSRNTGELFF
CDR3 DNA: TGTGCCACCCCCCGGGCGCTCTCTAGCCGTAACACCGGGGAGCTGTTTTTT
D gene: -
J gene: TRBJ2-2
V gene: TRBV7-9
clone size: -

CDR3 protein: CSVEAGMTEAFF
CDR3 DNA: TGCAGCGTTGAAGCGGGGATGACTGAAGCTTTCTTT
D gene: -
J gene: TRBJ1-1
V gene: TRBV29-1
clone size: -

CDR3 protein: CASSPRTGDQETQYF
CDR3 DNA: TGCGCCAGCAGCCCTCGGACAGGGGATCAAGAGACCCAGTACTTC
D gene: TRBD1
J gene: TRBJ2-5
V gene: TRBV4-1
clone size: -

CDR3 protein: CASSELGNYEQYF
CDR3 DNA: TGTGCCAGCAGCGAACTAGGGAACTACGAGCAGTACTTC
D gene: -
J gene: TRBJ2-7
V gene: TRBV7-2
clone size: -

CDR3 protein: CASSRQGTTEAFF
CDR3 DNA: TGTGCCAGCAGCCGACAGGGGACCACTGAAGCTTTCTTT
D gene: TRBD1
J gene: TRBJ1-1
V gene: TRBV7-8
clone size: -

CDR3 protein: CASSPPRREGPYEQYF
CDR3 DNA: TGTGCCAGCTCACCACCAAGACGGGAGGGCCCCTACGAGCAGTACTTC
D gene: TRBD2
J gene: TRBJ2-7
V gene: TRBV18
clone size: -

CDR3 protein: CASSSSPDTQYF
CDR3 DNA: TGTGCCAGTTCTAGCTCGCCAGATACGCAGTATTTT
D gene: -
J gene: TRBJ2-3
V gene: TRBV19
clone size: -

CDR3 protein: CSVVTGGGTEAFF
CDR3 DNA: TGCAGCGTTGTGACGGGCGGGGGGACTGAAGCTTTCTTT
D gene: -
J gene: TRBJ1-1
V gene: TRBV29-1
clone size: -

CDR3 protein: CSVFRQGPYEQYF
CDR3 DNA: TGCAGCGTTTTTAGGCAGGGTCCCTACGAGCAGTACTTC
D gene: -
J gene: TRBJ2-7
V gene: TRBV29-1
clone size: -